The 10 T cell receptor beta chains below all came from one sample that was sequenced in a study of immune evolution from preneoplasia to lung adenocarcinoma (dated by TCRdb to the early 2020s). Receptors were amplified or captured by the immunoSEQ multiplex PCR assay. The clones in this table, taken by TCRdb from immuneACCESS, are in-frame only. Not every clone is retained; where verified, under half of the shortfall comes from an unresolved V gene, and the cause of the rest is unknown. Across this sample there are several thousand clones, with approximately 85% seen only once. About 2.7% of the sample lies in the top ten. The sequenced sample consisted of FFPE invasive lung adenocarcinoma tissue. The cell subset or site label on this specimen signifies: frankly invasive lung adenocarcinoma (ADC). These TCRs come from a person aged 45 to 60 with lung adenocarcinoma.

The chain carries TRBV7-2 and TRBJ1-1; TRBD1 matches at 11 bases. The CDR3 loop spans 14 amino acids. Germline V CDR1 and CDR2: SGHTA, FQGNSA. With V trimmed by 6 bases and J by 4 bases, 4 bases remained unmatched. DNA of the CDR3: TGTGCCAGCAGAGAAGGGACAGGGGGCACTGAAGCTTTCTTT. Protein sequence: CASREGTGGTEAFF.

The CDR3 nucleotides are TGCGCCAGCAGCTATAGCGGGGGGACAGATACGCAGTATTTT. This sequence encodes CASSYSGGTDTQYF. V gene TRBV4-1 combines with J gene TRBJ2-3, with 10 bases lining up with TRBD2. V shed 5 bases, J shed 3 bases, and the junction held 2 bases outside the gene matches. This CDR3 has 14 residues. The germline V gene encodes CDR1 MGHRA and CDR2 YSYEKL.

The V gene is TRBV28, the J gene TRBJ1-1; perhaps TRBD1 as D (5 bases). Germline values: CDR1 MDHEN, CDR2 SYDVKM. The length of the CDR3 is 12 residues. V shed 2 bases and J shed 10 bases, with 11 bases lying between them. This chain's CDR3 is CASSLGTKGAFF. CDR3 DNA: TGTGCCAGCAGTTTAGGGACCAAAGGAGCTTTCTTT. The whole variable domain, filled in from reference TRBV28 and TRBJ1-1, reads DVKVTQSSRYLVKRTGEKVFLECVQDMDHENMFWYRQDPGLGLRLIYFSYDVKMKEKGDIPEGYSVSREKKERFSLILESASTNQTSMYLCASSLGTKGAFFGQGTRLTVV.

The chain combines TRBV11-1 with TRBJ1-5, with TRBD1 matching 9 bases. The germline gives CDR1 SGHAT, CDR2 FQDESV (reference sequence). Trimming cost V 8 bases and J 0 bases; bases outside gene matches: 11. The CDR3 covers 17 residues. The CDR3 bases are TGTGCCAGCTTCAGTGGGGACAGGGTGTATAGCAATCAGCCCCAGCATTTT. Translating it yields CASFSGDRVYSNQPQHF. The complete variable domain, with remaining parts taken from reference TRBV11-1 and TRBJ1-5, reads EAEVAQSPRYKITEKSQAVAFWCDPISGHATLYWYRQILGQGPELLVQFQDESVVDDSQLPKDRFSAERLKGVDSTLKIQPAELGDSAMYLCASFSGDRVYSNQPQHFGDGTRLSIL.

This clone was counted only a few times. The gene calls are TRBV7-9 and TRBJ1-4; the D is unclear. V lost 5 bases and J 8 bases, leaving 15 bases between the germline ends. CDR1 and CDR2 (germline): SEHNR, FQNEAQ (reference sequence). CDR3 length equals 14 residues. As DNA, the CDR3 is TGTGCCAGCAGCCGTAATATTTTGGGGGAAAAACTGTTTTTT. It encodes CASSRNILGEKLFF.

J is TRBJ2-5 and V is TRBV5-6; D not certain. V was trimmed by 0 bases and J by 5 bases, leaving 8 bases between them. The germline V gene encodes CDR1 SGHDT and CDR2 YYEEEE. This CDR3 contains 13 residues. The CDR3 is CASSLGGFETQYF. The CDR3 coding sequence is TGTGCCAGCAGCTTGGGTGGGTTCGAGACCCAGTACTTC. The whole variable domain, remainder taken from reference TRBV5-6 and TRBJ2-5, is DAGVTQSPTHLIKTRGQQVTLRCSPKSGHDTVSWYQQALGQGPQFIFQYYEEEERQRGNFPDRFSGHQFPNYSSELNVNALLLGDSALYLCASSLGGFETQYFGPGTRLLVL.

This clone appeared a single time. The chain links TRBV18 to TRBJ2-5; the D gene is possibly TRBD2 (6 bases). The J call is doubtful: the DNA matches TRBJ2-7 better. CDR1 KGHSH and CDR2 LQKENI come from the germline V gene. CDR3 length: 15 amino acids. For the CDR3, the DNA is TGTGCCAGCTCACCAGAATGGACGGGAGCCCGCGAGCAGTACTTC. Amino acids: CASSPEWTGAREQYF.

The chain has TRBV5-1 and TRBJ2-1; D may be TRBD1 (6 bases). The CDR3 totals 14 residues. V lost 4 bases and J lost 6, with 14 bases in between. CDR1 and CDR2 (germline): SGHRS, YFSETQ. The CDR3 loop is CASSPGTSTNEQFF. The CDR3 DNA reads TGCGCCAGCAGCCCTGGGACATCTACCAATGAGCAGTTCTTC.

The chain couples TRBV7-8 to TRBJ2-7; 10 bases line up with TRBD2. With 4 bases clipped from V and 5 bases from J, the junction kept 5 bases outside the gene matches. The CDR3 is 14 amino acids. The germline gives CDR1 SGHVS, CDR2 FQNEAQ. CDR3 DNA: TGTGCCAGCAGCTCAGCGGGAGGGCCTCACGAGCAGTACTTC. It specifies CASSSAGGPHEQYF. The whole variable domain, remainder taken from reference TRBV7-8 and TRBJ2-7, is GAGVSQSPRYKVAKRGQDVALRCDPISGHVSLFWYQQALGQGPEFLTYFQNEAQLDKSGLPSDRFFAERPEGSVSTLKIQRTQQEDSAVYLCASSSAGGPHEQYFGPGTRLTVT.

The chain links TRBV30 to TRBJ1-1; D possibly corresponds to TRBD1 (5 bases). The V end was cut by 3 bases, the J end by 3 bases, with 11 bases between. Germline V CDR1 and CDR2: GTSNPN, SVGIG (reference sequence). The CDR3 is 13 residues long. CDR3 sequence: CAWRAPGYTEAFF. CDR3 in DNA: TGTGCCTGGAGAGCCCCAGGGTACACTGAAGCTTTCTTT.